This T cell receptor (gamma chain) appears in the sequencing data of a study of Vδ1+ human thymocytes. Regarding this clone: The antigen is undetermined.

Vdelta1+ thymocyte sorts reached between about 97% and 99.6% purity. Germline V CDR1 and CDR2: VINAFY, YDVSNSKD. The CDR3 is 16 residues long. With V trimmed by 0 bases and J by 3 bases, 11 bases remained unmatched. RNA was extracted from the cells and then reverse transcribed. CDR3 amplicons came from multiplex PCR with pooled V-gene forward and constant-region reverse primers. TCRdb redid clone calling on the multiplex PCR reads using CATT. The sample yields tens of thousands of gamma-chain clones, 20% seen once. Whole-study findings and limits: Thymic TRG and TRD repertoires appeared highly polyclonal, with Gaussian CDR3 length distributions.

The sequence came from a boy younger than two who had congenital heart surgery. Sequencing input: Vdelta1+ gamma-delta thymocytes from the thymus. Indicated subset: FACS-sorted CD3+ TCRalphabeta- TCRVdelta1+ TCRVdelta2- thymocytes. This rearrangement joins TRGV5 to TRGJ1 or TRGJ2. The CDR3 coding sequence is TGTGCCACCTGGGACAGGCTCCGTACAACTTATTATAAGAAACTCTTT. It yields the protein CATWDRLRTTYYKKLF.